Sequencing of this T cell receptor beta chain was carried out in a study of control samples from healthy donors and cancer patients (dated by TCRdb to the early 2020s). The germline V gene provides CDR1 SGHRS and CDR2 YFSETQ. Trimmed from V: 2 bases; trimmed from J: 8 bases; junction bases lacking a gene match: 3. Spanning cysteine to phenylalanine, the CDR3 consists of 13 amino acids. CDR3 DNA only is kept here, 39 bases in frame from base 1. Turning to this clone: The specificity of this receptor is unknown. No qualities accompany the bases; no much larger clone lies one base away.

To prepare the library, the immunoSEQ multiplex PCR assay was applied. As stored in TCRdb, this immuneACCESS dataset retains in-frame rearrangements with V and J assigned. A fraction of the clones does not appear; measured against another copy, unresolved V genes explain less than half of the discrepancy, and the remainder lacks a known reason. The sample table shows around 70,000 clones, and 83% are seen once. The ten biggest clones cover about a sixth of the sample. This receptor was identified in a man between 60 and 70 years old in good health. Sequencing was performed on blood. The chain links TRBV5-1 with TRBJ2-1, and 8 bases in between align with TRBD2. The DNA reads TGCGCCAGCAGCTTTAGCGGGAACTATGAGCAGTTCTTC. It codes for CASSFSGNYEQFF.